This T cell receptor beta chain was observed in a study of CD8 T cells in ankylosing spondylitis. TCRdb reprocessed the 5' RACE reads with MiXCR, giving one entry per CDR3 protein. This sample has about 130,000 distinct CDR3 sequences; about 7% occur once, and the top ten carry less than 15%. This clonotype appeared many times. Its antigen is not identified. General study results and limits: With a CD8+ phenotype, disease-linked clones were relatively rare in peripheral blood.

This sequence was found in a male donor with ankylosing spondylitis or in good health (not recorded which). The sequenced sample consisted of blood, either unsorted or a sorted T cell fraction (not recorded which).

The CDR3, as DNA: TGTGCCAGCAGCTTAGGGAGTTACAATGAAAAACTGTTTTTT. Protein: CASSLGSYNEKLFF. The chain couples TRBV7-9 to TRBJ1-4; D not resolved. The CDR3 runs to 14 residues. CDR1 is SEHNR and CDR2 is FQNEAQ in the germline V gene (reference sequence). V lost 1 base and J lost 5, with 8 bases in between.